The rows below give T cell receptor beta chains drawn from one sample of a study of blood T cell repertoires in COVID-19. Measured with immunoSEQ multiplex PCR; TCRdb has only the in-frame clones, and not every one. The repertoire holds 190,000 or so clones, with around 84% as singletons. The sample comprised peripheral blood. These receptors all come from a man aged 40-49 years with active or convalescent COVID-19. CDR3s include the opening cysteine and the closing phenylalanine or tryptophan. A D gene is named only where the DNA matches it firmly. Expanded clones get a size class; other rows say once, few or many, or leave the size out.

abundance: -
d_gene: TRBD2
j_gene: TRBJ2-5
v_gene: TRBV4-2
CDR3aa: CASSQGGVQGETQYF
CDR3nt: TGTGCCAGCAGCCAGGGGGGGGTGCAAGGGGAGACCCAGTACTTC

abundance: -
d_gene: TRBD1
j_gene: TRBJ1-2
v_gene: TRBV30
CDR3aa: CAWSVDRVLTDF
CDR3nt: TGTGCCTGGAGTGTAGACAGGGTCCTAACTGATTTC

abundance: -
d_gene: -
j_gene: TRBJ1-5
v_gene: TRBV2
CDR3aa: CASRESSVREDGQPQHF
CDR3nt: TGTGCCAGCAGGGAGAGTAGTGTCAGGGAGGACGGTCAGCCCCAGCATTTT

abundance: few
d_gene: -
j_gene: TRBJ1-1
v_gene: TRBV12-3/TRBV12-4
CDR3aa: CASSRWNTEAFF
CDR3nt: TGTGCCAGCAGCCGGTGGAACACTGAAGCTTTCTTT

abundance: few
d_gene: TRBD2
j_gene: TRBJ2-5
v_gene: TRBV6-2/TRBV6-3
CDR3aa: CASSYRTSGGKETQYF
CDR3nt: TGTGCCAGCAGTTACCGTACTAGCGGGGGGAAAGAGACCCAGTACTTC

abundance: -
d_gene: TRBD1
j_gene: TRBJ1-2
v_gene: TRBV30
CDR3aa: CAWSAGTGGLDGYTF
CDR3nt: TGTGCCTGGAGTGCCGGGACAGGGGGGCTAGATGGCTACACCTTC

abundance: -
d_gene: TRBD1
j_gene: TRBJ1-2
v_gene: TRBV24-1
CDR3aa: CATSDSSPGQGGGYTF
CDR3nt: TGTGCCACCAGTGATTCCTCCCCGGGACAGGGAGGTGGCTACACCTTC

abundance: -
d_gene: TRBD1
j_gene: TRBJ1-5
v_gene: TRBV5-1
CDR3aa: CASSSGTANQPQHF
CDR3nt: TGCGCCAGCAGCTCAGGGACAGCTAATCAGCCCCAGCATTTT

abundance: -
d_gene: -
j_gene: TRBJ1-3
v_gene: TRBV4-1
CDR3aa: CASSQDPLRGIGGNTIYF
CDR3nt: TGCGCCAGCAGCCAAGATCCCCTGCGGGGGATCGGCGGAAACACCATATATTTT

abundance: -
d_gene: -
j_gene: TRBJ2-1
v_gene: TRBV5-6
CDR3aa: CASSNPGLNYNEQFF
CDR3nt: TGTGCCAGCAGCAACCCGGGACTGAACTACAATGAGCAGTTCTTC

abundance: -
d_gene: -
j_gene: TRBJ2-2
v_gene: TRBV27
CDR3aa: CASSLSILGATGELFF
CDR3nt: TGTGCCAGCAGTTTATCGATTTTGGGAGCCACCGGGGAGCTGTTTTTT

abundance: -
d_gene: -
j_gene: TRBJ1-5
v_gene: TRBV30
CDR3aa: CAWSPWGVVGLDSNQPQHF
CDR3nt: TGTGCCTGGAGTCCTTGGGGGGTAGTGGGACTTGATAGCAATCAGCCCCAGCATTTT

abundance: -
d_gene: TRBD2
j_gene: TRBJ2-5
v_gene: TRBV19
CDR3aa: CASRTSGGQETQYF
CDR3nt: TGTGCCAGTCGGACTAGCGGGGGACAAGAGACCCAGTACTTC

abundance: -
d_gene: -
j_gene: TRBJ1-5
v_gene: TRBV6-4
CDR3aa: CASSREYSNQPQHF
CDR3nt: TGTGCCAGCAGCAGGGAATATAGCAATCAGCCCCAGCATTTT

abundance: -
d_gene: -
j_gene: TRBJ2-7
v_gene: TRBV11-2
CDR3aa: CASSPAYEQYF
CDR3nt: TGTGCCAGCAGCCCCGCCTACGAGCAGTACTTC

abundance: -
d_gene: TRBD1
j_gene: TRBJ1-5
v_gene: TRBV19
CDR3aa: CASSKWDSSNQPQHF
CDR3nt: TGTGCCAGTAGTAAATGGGACAGTAGCAATCAGCCCCAGCATTTT

abundance: -
d_gene: -
j_gene: TRBJ1-5
v_gene: TRBV6-5
CDR3aa: CASSYSTPYSNQPQHF
CDR3nt: TGTGCCAGCAGTTACTCGACACCCTATAGCAATCAGCCCCAGCATTTT

abundance: -
d_gene: -
j_gene: TRBJ1-2
v_gene: TRBV7-9
CDR3aa: CASSLSGNRYGYTF
CDR3nt: TGTGCCAGCAGCTTATCCGGGAACCGTTATGGCTACACCTTC

abundance: -
d_gene: TRBD1
j_gene: TRBJ2-6
v_gene: TRBV19
CDR3aa: CAIRTGSGANVLTF
CDR3nt: TGTGCCATTAGGACAGGGTCTGGGGCCAACGTCCTGACTTTC

abundance: -
d_gene: -
j_gene: TRBJ2-5
v_gene: TRBV5-1
CDR3aa: CASSWSGAGETQYF
CDR3nt: TGCGCCAGCAGCTGGTCAGGGGCCGGGGAGACCCAGTACTTC

abundance: -
d_gene: -
j_gene: TRBJ2-1
v_gene: TRBV3-1/TRBV3-2
CDR3aa: CASSLNEYNEQFF
CDR3nt: TGTGCCAGCAGCCTAAATGAGTACAATGAGCAGTTCTTC

abundance: -
d_gene: -
j_gene: TRBJ2-7
v_gene: TRBV7-9
CDR3aa: CASSLGEGGLYEQYF
CDR3nt: TGTGCCAGCAGCTTAGGGGAGGGGGGACTCTACGAGCAGTACTTC

abundance: -
d_gene: -
j_gene: TRBJ1-6
v_gene: TRBV21-1
CDR3aa: CASSHREFSNSPLHF
CDR3nt: TGTGCCAGCAGTCACAGGGAGTTTTCGAATTCACCCCTCCACTTT

abundance: -
d_gene: -
j_gene: TRBJ2-7
v_gene: TRBV11-2
CDR3aa: CASSFARTDLLSYEQYF
CDR3nt: TGTGCCAGCAGCTTCGCCCGGACAGACCTCCTCTCCTACGAGCAGTACTTC

abundance: once
d_gene: TRBD1
j_gene: TRBJ1-1
v_gene: TRBV9
CDR3aa: CASSDQQGSRAFF
CDR3nt: TGTGCCAGCAGCGACCAACAGGGGAGTAGGGCTTTCTTT

abundance: -
d_gene: -
j_gene: TRBJ2-3
v_gene: TRBV6-5
CDR3aa: CASSYRTEGDTQYF
CDR3nt: TGTGCCAGCAGTTATAGGACTGAGGGAGATACGCAGTATTTT

abundance: -
d_gene: -
j_gene: TRBJ1-5
v_gene: TRBV13
CDR3aa: CASSLLDQPQHF
CDR3nt: TGTGCCAGCAGCTTATTAGATCAGCCCCAGCATTTT